Listed below are T cell receptor beta chains from one sample, sequenced in a study of a mutant IDH1 vaccine in newly diagnosed glioma. The data were produced by immunoSEQ multiplex PCR, yet TCRdb's version contains in-frame clones alone and is incomplete. The data show some 50,000 clones, with roughly 85% seen just once and about 2.2% held by the top ten. The sample in question was PBMCs, obtained from a glioma patient treated with radiotherapy, temozolomide or both. The receptor set was obtained from a man aged 40-50 years with glioma. CDR3s include the opening cysteine and the closing phenylalanine or tryptophan. The D gene is left open where the match is weak. Rows may omit the clone size; those that give it use once, few, many or a size class.

CDR3aa | CDR3nt | j_gene | v_gene | abundance | d_gene
CASSQDLGQLGKLFF | TGCGCCAGCAGCCAAGATCTAGGACAGTTAGGAAAACTGTTTTTT | TRBJ1-4 | TRBV4-1 | - | -
CASRNGQGLYGYTF | TGTGCCAGCAGAAACGGACAGGGATTATATGGCTACACCTTC | TRBJ1-2 | TRBV9 | - | TRBD1
CASSPASSGNTIYF | TGTGCCAGCTCACCAGCTAGCTCTGGAAACACCATATATTTT | TRBJ1-3 | TRBV18 | - | -
CASSLGGLGETQYF | TGTGCCAGCAGCTTGGGGGGACTGGGAGAGACCCAGTACTTC | TRBJ2-5 | TRBV5-4 | - | -
CASSLGRLAGNNEQFF | TGTGCCAGCAGCTTAGGAAGACTAGCGGGAAACAATGAGCAGTTCTTC | TRBJ2-1 | TRBV7-2 | - | TRBD2
CASSFGGRAYEQYF | TGTGCCAGCAGCTTTGGCGGGAGAGCCTACGAGCAGTACTTC | TRBJ2-7 | TRBV7-2 | - | TRBD2
CASSYLSDTQYF | TGTGCCAGCAGTTACTTGTCAGATACGCAGTATTTT | TRBJ2-3 | TRBV6-6 | - | -
CASSDIQGGTDTQYF | TGTGCCAGCAGTGACATACAGGGTGGGACAGATACGCAGTATTTT | TRBJ2-3 | TRBV6-1 | - | -
CASSFSGMKYEQYF | TGTGCCAGCAGTTTTTCAGGGATGAAGTACGAGCAGTACTTC | TRBJ2-7 | TRBV6-1 | - | -
CASSQAAGQETQYF | TGTGCCAGCAGCCAAGCAGCGGGGCAAGAGACCCAGTACTTC | TRBJ2-5 | TRBV14 | medium-sized | TRBD2
CASSYASGRVGQYF | TGTGCCAGCAGTTATGCTAGCGGGAGAGTAGGGCAGTATTTT | TRBJ2-3 | TRBV6-5 | - | TRBD2
CASSPRTAGPANEKLFF | TGTGCCAGCAGCCCCCGGACGGCAGGGCCTGCTAATGAAAAACTGTTTTTT | TRBJ1-4 | TRBV4-2 | - | -
CASRLGRSVFYGYTF | TGTGCCAGCAGGCTGGGACGGAGTGTGTTCTATGGCTACACCTTC | TRBJ1-2 | TRBV6-5 | - | -
CASSTGTGKHEQYF | TGTGCCAGTAGTACCGGGACAGGGAAGCACGAGCAGTACTTC | TRBJ2-7 | TRBV19 | - | TRBD1
CAISEKAETQYF | TGTGCCATCAGTGAGAAAGCGGAGACCCAGTACTTC | TRBJ2-5 | TRBV10-3 | - | -
CASSPTWGEQFF | TGTGCCAGCAGCCCTACTTGGGGAGAGCAGTTCTTC | TRBJ2-1 | TRBV27 | - | -
CAWSPDSIGLEGVEEQFF | TGTGCCTGGAGCCCCGACTCCATAGGACTAGAGGGGGTTGAGGAGCAGTTCTTC | TRBJ2-1 | TRBV30 | - | -
CASSQDRYSNYGYTF | TGTGCCAGCAGTCAAGACAGATATTCTAACTATGGCTACACCTTC | TRBJ1-2 | TRBV6-1 | - | -
CASMGGQETQYF | TGTGCCAGCATGGGCGGACAAGAGACCCAGTACTTC | TRBJ2-5 | TRBV7-9 | - | -
CASSRNHQETQYF | TGTGCCAGCTCACGGAACCACCAAGAGACCCAGTACTTC | TRBJ2-5 | TRBV18 | - | -
CASSSGETQYF | TGTGCCAGCAGCTCGGGGGAGACCCAGTACTTC | TRBJ2-5 | TRBV5-6 | few | -
CASRPGQGHSNQPQHF | TGTGCCAGCAGACCGGGACAGGGCCATAGCAATCAGCCCCAGCATTTT | TRBJ1-5 | TRBV27 | - | TRBD1
CASSESWGRAGELFF | TGTGCCAGCAGTGAATCCTGGGGTCGCGCCGGGGAGCTGTTTTTT | TRBJ2-2 | TRBV2 | - | -
CATSRDRAGPREQFF | TGTGCCACCAGCAGAGACCGGGCGGGCCCCCGTGAGCAGTTCTTC | TRBJ2-1 | TRBV15 | - | -
CASSRRTSGRSSYEQYF | TGTGCCAGCAGCCGCCGGACTAGCGGGAGGAGCTCCTACGAGCAGTACTTC | TRBJ2-7 | TRBV7-2 | once | TRBD2
CASSSDPTVASGEGPFF | TGTGCCAGCAGCTCCGACCCTACCGTGGCTAGCGGTGAGGGTCCGTTCTTC | TRBJ2-1 | TRBV11-2 | - | TRBD2
CASSIATREQFF | TGTGCCAGCAGTATCGCCACCCGGGAGCAGTTCTTC | TRBJ2-1 | TRBV28 | - | -
CASSQDTPDTQYF | TGTGCCAGCAGCCAAGATACCCCAGATACGCAGTATTTT | TRBJ2-3 | TRBV4-2 | - | -
CASSVDSQTSGYYEQYF | TGTGCCAGCAGCGTAGATTCCCAGACTAGCGGATACTACGAGCAGTACTTC | TRBJ2-7 | TRBV9 | - | TRBD2
CASSLSLAGYNEQFF | TGTGCCAGCAGCTTGTCTCTAGCGGGATACAATGAGCAGTTCTTC | TRBJ2-1 | TRBV5-4 | few | TRBD2
CASSIVGENKNIQYF | TGTGCCAGTAGTATAGTTGGGGAAAACAAAAACATTCAGTACTTC | TRBJ2-4 | TRBV19 | - | -
CASSDTRGGNQPQHF | TGTGCCAGCAGCGACACACGGGGAGGCAATCAGCCCCAGCATTTT | TRBJ1-5 | TRBV7-9 | - | -
CASSLANGGRGTEAFF | TGTGCCAGCAGCTTGGCAAATGGGGGGCGTGGGACTGAAGCTTTCTTT | TRBJ1-1 | TRBV5-6 | - | -
CASSPAGQYNEKLFF | TGTGCCAGCTCCCCTGCGGGACAGTACAATGAAAAACTGTTTTTT | TRBJ1-4 | TRBV18 | - | TRBD1
CASSEGLADYEQYF | TGCGCCAGCAGTGAAGGACTAGCGGACTACGAGCAGTACTTC | TRBJ2-7 | TRBV10-2 | once | TRBD2
CASSVVGFGYEQYF | TGTGCCAGCAGTGTTGTCGGGTTCGGATACGAGCAGTACTTC | TRBJ2-7 | TRBV2 | - | -
CASSLAGGNEKLFF | TGTGCCAGCAGCTTAGCAGGGGGCAATGAAAAACTGTTTTTT | TRBJ1-4 | TRBV7-9 | - | TRBD1
CAISEKAGGNQPQHF | TGTGCCATCAGTGAGAAGGCGGGGGGCAATCAGCCCCAGCATTTT | TRBJ1-5 | TRBV10-3 | - | -
CATSRKDKEVYTF | TGTGCCACCAGCAGAAAGGACAAGGAGGTCTACACCTTC | TRBJ1-2 | TRBV15 | once | -
CASVMGSPTEAFF | TGTGCCAGCGTTATGGGGAGCCCCACTGAAGCTTTCTTT | TRBJ1-1 | TRBV28 | few | -
CASSIYRNTEAFF | TGTGCCAGTAGTATATACAGGAACACTGAAGCTTTCTTT | TRBJ1-1 | TRBV19 | - | -
CASSISTSGRYNEQFF | TGTGCCAGTAGTATATCGACTAGCGGGAGATACAATGAGCAGTTCTTC | TRBJ2-1 | TRBV19 | - | TRBD2
CASSGEQPGEAFF | TGCGCCAGCAGCGGAGAACAGCCCGGCGAAGCTTTCTTT | TRBJ1-1 | TRBV5-1 | - | -
CATSRVVGTATRQPQHF | TGTGCCACCAGCAGAGTGGTCGGGACAGCAACTCGTCAGCCCCAGCATTTT | TRBJ1-5 | TRBV15 | - | TRBD1
CASSRDGPYEQYF | TGTGCCAGCTCACGGGACGGGCCCTACGAGCAGTACTTC | TRBJ2-7 | TRBV18 | - | -
CASSQLGLALVEQYF | TGTGCCAGCAGCCAACTGGGACTAGCTCTTGTAGAGCAGTACTTC | TRBJ2-7 | TRBV7-3 | - | TRBD2
CASSLLPGGSGELFF | TGTGCCAGCAGCTTACTACCGGGTGGTTCCGGGGAGCTGTTTTTT | TRBJ2-2 | TRBV7-3 | - | -
CASSRGALNEKLFF | TGTGCCAGCAGCCGTGGGGCTCTCAATGAAAAACTGTTTTTT | TRBJ1-4 | TRBV14 | - | -
CASSSTGEQYF | TGTGCCAGCAGCTCGACAGGCGAGCAGTACTTC | TRBJ2-7 | TRBV7-8 | - | -
CASPMPGGSNQPQHF | TGCGCCAGCCCCATGCCAGGGGGGAGCAATCAGCCCCAGCATTTT | TRBJ1-5 | TRBV10-1 | - | TRBD1
CASSVEGNEQFF | TGTGCCAGCAGCGTAGAGGGGAATGAGCAGTTCTTC | TRBJ2-1 | TRBV9 | - | -